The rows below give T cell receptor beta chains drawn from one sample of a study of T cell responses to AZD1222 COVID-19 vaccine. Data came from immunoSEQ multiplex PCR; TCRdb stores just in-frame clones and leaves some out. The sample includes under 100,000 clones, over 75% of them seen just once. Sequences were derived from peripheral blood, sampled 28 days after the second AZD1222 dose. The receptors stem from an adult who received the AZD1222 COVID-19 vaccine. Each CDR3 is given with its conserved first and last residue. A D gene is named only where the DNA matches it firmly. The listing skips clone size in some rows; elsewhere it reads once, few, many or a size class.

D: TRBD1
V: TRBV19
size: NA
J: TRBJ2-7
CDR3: CASSMGTGLSGEQYF
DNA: TGTGCCAGTAGTATGGGGACAGGGCTGTCGGGGGAGCAGTACTTC

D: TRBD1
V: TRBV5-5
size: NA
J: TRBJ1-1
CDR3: CASSFQGVGEAFF
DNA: TGTGCCAGCAGCTTTCAGGGGGTCGGTGAAGCTTTCTTT

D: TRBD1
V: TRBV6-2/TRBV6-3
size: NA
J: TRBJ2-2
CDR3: CASSSQGQGPQGGLFF
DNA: TGTGCCAGCAGTTCCCAGGGACAGGGCCCTCAAGGGGGGCTGTTTTTT

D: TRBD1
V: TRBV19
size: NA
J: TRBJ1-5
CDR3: CASSISPSRTGGKRGQPQHF
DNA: TGTGCCAGTAGTATTTCCCCGTCCAGGACAGGGGGTAAAAGGGGTCAGCCCCAGCATTTT

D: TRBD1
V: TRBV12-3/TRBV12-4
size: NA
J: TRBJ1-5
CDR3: CATGTGENQPQHF
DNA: TGTGCCACCGGGACAGGGGAAAATCAGCCCCAGCATTTT

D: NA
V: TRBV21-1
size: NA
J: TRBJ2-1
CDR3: CASSKGPGLWNEQFF
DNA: TGTGCCAGCAGCAAAGGCCCGGGGCTGTGGAATGAGCAGTTCTTC

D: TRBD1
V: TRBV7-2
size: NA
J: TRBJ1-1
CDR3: CASSMDRGAEAFF
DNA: TGTGCCAGCAGCATGGACAGGGGTGCTGAAGCTTTCTTT

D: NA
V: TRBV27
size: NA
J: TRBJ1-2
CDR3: CASSLGTGANYGYTF
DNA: TGTGCCAGCAGTCTCGGGACGGGGGCTAACTATGGCTACACCTTC

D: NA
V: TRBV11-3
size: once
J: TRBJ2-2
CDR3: CASSRPLRAENTGELFF
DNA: TGTGCCAGCAGCCGCCCTCTACGGGCGGAGAACACCGGGGAGCTGTTTTTT

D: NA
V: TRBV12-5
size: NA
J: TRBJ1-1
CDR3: CASGLGGSSNTEAFF
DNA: TGTGCTAGTGGTTTGGGTGGGAGTTCGAACACTGAAGCTTTCTTT

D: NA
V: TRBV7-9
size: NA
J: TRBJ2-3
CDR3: CASSVISGITDTQYF
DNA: TGTGCCAGCAGCGTGATAAGCGGAATCACAGATACGCAGTATTTT

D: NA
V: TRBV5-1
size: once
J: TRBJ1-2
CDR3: CASSPSAMGYTF
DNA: TGCGCCAGCAGCCCCTCCGCGATGGGCTACACCTTC

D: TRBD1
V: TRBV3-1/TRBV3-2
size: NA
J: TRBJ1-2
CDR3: CASSFPGQGDYGYTF
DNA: TGTGCCAGCAGCTTTCCGGGACAGGGAGACTATGGCTACACCTTC

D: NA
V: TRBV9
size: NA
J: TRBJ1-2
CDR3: CASSDRGTYGYTF
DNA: TGTGCCAGCAGCGACCGGGGGACCTATGGCTACACCTTC

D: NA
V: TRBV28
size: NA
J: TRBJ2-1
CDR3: CASSYPGLENEQFF
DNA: TGTGCCAGCAGTTATCCGGGACTTGAAAATGAGCAGTTCTTC

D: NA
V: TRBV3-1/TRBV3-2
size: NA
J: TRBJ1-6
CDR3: CASSQEQRNNSPLHF
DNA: TGTGCCAGCAGCCAAGAACAACGGAATAATTCACCCCTCCACTTT

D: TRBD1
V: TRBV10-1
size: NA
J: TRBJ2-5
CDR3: CASSRTGGGQETQYF
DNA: TGCGCCAGCAGCAGAACAGGGGGAGGTCAAGAGACCCAGTACTTC

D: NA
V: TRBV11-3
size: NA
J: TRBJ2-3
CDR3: CASSLVSTDTQYF
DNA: TGTGCCAGCAGCTTAGTAAGCACAGATACGCAGTATTTT

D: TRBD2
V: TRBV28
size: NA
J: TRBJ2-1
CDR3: CASSSRAGDNEQFF
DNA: TGTGCCAGCAGTTCACGGGCGGGGGACAATGAGCAGTTCTTC

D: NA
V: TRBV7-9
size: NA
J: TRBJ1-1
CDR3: CASSLNLGMNTEAFF
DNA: TGTGCCAGCAGCTTAAATCTTGGGATGAACACTGAAGCTTTCTTT

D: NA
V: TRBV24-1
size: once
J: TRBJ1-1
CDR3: CATSDLSGSSHTEAFF
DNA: TGTGCCACCAGTGATTTATCAGGTTCTAGCCACACTGAAGCTTTCTTT

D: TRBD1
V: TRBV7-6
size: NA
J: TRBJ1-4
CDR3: CASSSLAFPGQGSQKLFF
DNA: TGTGCCAGCAGCTCGTTAGCCTTCCCGGGACAGGGATCACAAAAACTGTTTTTT

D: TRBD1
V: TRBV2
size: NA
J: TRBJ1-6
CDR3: CASSTGTGPSPLHF
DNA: TGTGCCAGCAGCACCGGGACAGGACCTTCACCCCTCCACTTT

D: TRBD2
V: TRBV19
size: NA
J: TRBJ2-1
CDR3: CASSIAGTSNNEQFF
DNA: TGTGCCAGTAGTATAGCCGGGACTAGCAACAATGAGCAGTTCTTC

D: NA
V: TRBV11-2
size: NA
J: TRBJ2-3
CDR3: CASSLDGYTQYF
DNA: TGTGCCAGCAGCCTTGACGGCTATACGCAGTATTTT

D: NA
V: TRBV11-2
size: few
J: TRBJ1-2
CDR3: CASSLGQGAHGYTF
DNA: TGTGCCAGCAGCTTAGGGCAGGGAGCACATGGCTACACCTTC

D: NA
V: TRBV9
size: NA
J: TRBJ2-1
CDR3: CASSVGSVGAHEQFF
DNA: TGTGCCAGCAGCGTAGGATCAGTTGGGGCACATGAGCAGTTCTTC

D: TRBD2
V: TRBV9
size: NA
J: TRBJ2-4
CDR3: CASSVSGGLDIQYF
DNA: TGTGCCAGCAGCGTCAGCGGGGGGTTGGACATTCAGTACTTC

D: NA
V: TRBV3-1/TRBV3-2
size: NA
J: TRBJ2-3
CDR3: CASSQADESQYF
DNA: TGTGCCAGCAGCCAAGCGGACGAGTCGCAGTATTTT

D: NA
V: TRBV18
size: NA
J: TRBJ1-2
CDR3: CASSPGTDYGYTF
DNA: TGTGCCAGCTCACCCGGGACGGATTATGGCTACACCTTC

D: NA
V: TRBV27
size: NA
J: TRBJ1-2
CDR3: CASSLLKDRGYGYTF
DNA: TGTGCCAGCAGTTTACTTAAGGACCGAGGTTATGGCTACACCTTC

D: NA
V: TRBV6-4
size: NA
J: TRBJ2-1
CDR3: CASSEVVIGPSEQFF
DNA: TGTGCCAGCAGTGAAGTAGTTATAGGTCCAAGTGAGCAGTTCTTC

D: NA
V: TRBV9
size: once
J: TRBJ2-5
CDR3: CASSPAGRQETQYF
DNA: TGTGCCAGCAGCCCAGCCGGACGACAAGAGACCCAGTACTTC

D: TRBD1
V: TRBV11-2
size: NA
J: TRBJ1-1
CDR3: CASSLDRAGQGNAFF
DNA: TGTGCCAGCAGCTTAGATCGAGCGGGACAGGGTAACGCTTTCTTT

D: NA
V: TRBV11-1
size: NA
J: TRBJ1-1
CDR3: CASSLGGEAFF
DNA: TGTGCCAGCAGCTTAGGTGGTGAAGCTTTCTTT

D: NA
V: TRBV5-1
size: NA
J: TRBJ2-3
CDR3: CASSPGTGADTQYF
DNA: TGCGCCAGCAGCCCCGGGACCGGTGCAGATACGCAGTATTTT

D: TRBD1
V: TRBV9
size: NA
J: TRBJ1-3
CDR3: CASSETGAGNTIYF
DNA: TGTGCCAGCAGCGAAACAGGGGCTGGAAACACCATATATTTT

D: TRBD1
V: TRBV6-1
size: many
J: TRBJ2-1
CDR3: CASSESGTGYEQFF
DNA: TGTGCCAGCAGTGAATCAGGGACAGGGTATGAGCAGTTCTTC

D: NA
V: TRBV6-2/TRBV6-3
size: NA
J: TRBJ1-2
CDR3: CASSLVSLYGYTF
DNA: TGTGCCAGCAGTTTAGTCTCCCTATATGGCTACACCTTC

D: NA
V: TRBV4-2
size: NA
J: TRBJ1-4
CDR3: CASSQERLREKLFF
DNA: TGTGCCAGCAGCCAGGAGAGGCTGAGGGAAAAACTGTTTTTT

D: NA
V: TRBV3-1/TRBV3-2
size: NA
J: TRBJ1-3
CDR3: CASTTGAGNTIYF
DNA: TGTGCCAGCACCACGGGCGCGGGAAACACCATATATTTT

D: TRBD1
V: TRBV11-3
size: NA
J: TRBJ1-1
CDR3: CASSAASGQGTKNTEAFF
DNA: TGTGCCAGCAGCGCTGCCTCGGGACAGGGGACGAAGAACACTGAAGCTTTCTTT

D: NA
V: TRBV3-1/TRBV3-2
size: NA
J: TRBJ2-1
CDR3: CASSESGSWHNEQFF
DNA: TGTGCCAGCAGCGAGTCAGGGTCGTGGCACAATGAGCAGTTCTTC

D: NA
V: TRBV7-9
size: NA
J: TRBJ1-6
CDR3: CASSAQEGNSPLHF
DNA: TGTGCCAGCAGTGCACAGGAGGGAAATTCACCCCTCCACTTT

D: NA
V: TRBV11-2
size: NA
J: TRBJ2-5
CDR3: CASSGRRGLSGETQYF
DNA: TGTGCCAGCAGCGGACGTAGGGGACTCAGCGGAGAGACCCAGTACTTC

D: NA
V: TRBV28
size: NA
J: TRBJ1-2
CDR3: CASSLSILYGYTF
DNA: TGTGCCAGCAGTTTATCCATCCTCTATGGCTACACCTTC

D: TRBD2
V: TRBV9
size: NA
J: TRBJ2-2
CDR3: CASSVVTSGTGELFF
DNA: TGTGCCAGCAGCGTAGTGACTAGCGGAACCGGGGAGCTGTTTTTT

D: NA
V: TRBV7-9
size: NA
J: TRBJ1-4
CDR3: CASSAQGRGEKLFF
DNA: TGTGCCAGCAGCGCCCAGGGGAGGGGTGAAAAACTGTTTTTT

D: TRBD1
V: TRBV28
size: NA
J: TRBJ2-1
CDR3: CASSLGDRDNEQFF
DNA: TGTGCCAGTTCCCTTGGGGACAGGGACAATGAGCAGTTCTTC

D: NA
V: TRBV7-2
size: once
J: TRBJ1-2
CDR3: CASSLGARADYGYTF
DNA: TGTGCCAGCAGCTTAGGTGCCAGGGCGGACTATGGCTACACCTTC

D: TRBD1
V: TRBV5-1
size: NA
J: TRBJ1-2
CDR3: CASSSTGGPNYGYTF
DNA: TGCGCCAGCAGCTCTACAGGGGGGCCGAACTATGGCTACACCTTC

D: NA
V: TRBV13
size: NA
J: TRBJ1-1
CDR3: CASSSLGGFRENTEAFF
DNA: TGTGCCAGCAGCTCACTCGGCGGATTCAGGGAGAACACTGAAGCTTTCTTT

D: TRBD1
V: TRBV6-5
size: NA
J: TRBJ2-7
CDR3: CASRPGGVTGEQYF
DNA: TGTGCCAGCAGACCAGGGGGCGTGACGGGCGAGCAGTACTTC

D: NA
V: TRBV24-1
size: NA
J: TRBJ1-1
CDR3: CATSEGGLGDTEAFF
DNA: TGTGCCACCAGTGAAGGAGGGTTGGGGGACACTGAAGCTTTCTTT

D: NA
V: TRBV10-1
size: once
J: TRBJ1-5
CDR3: CASSTGINQPQHF
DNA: TGCGCCAGCAGCACAGGGATCAATCAGCCCCAGCATTTT

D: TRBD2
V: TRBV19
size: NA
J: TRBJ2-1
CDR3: CASISSGRAVHEQFF
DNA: TGTGCCAGTATTTCTAGCGGGAGGGCCGTTCATGAGCAGTTCTTC

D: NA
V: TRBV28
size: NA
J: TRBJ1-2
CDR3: CASSLAGATNYGYTF
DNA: TGTGCCAGCAGTCTGGCAGGGGCGACTAACTATGGCTACACCTTC